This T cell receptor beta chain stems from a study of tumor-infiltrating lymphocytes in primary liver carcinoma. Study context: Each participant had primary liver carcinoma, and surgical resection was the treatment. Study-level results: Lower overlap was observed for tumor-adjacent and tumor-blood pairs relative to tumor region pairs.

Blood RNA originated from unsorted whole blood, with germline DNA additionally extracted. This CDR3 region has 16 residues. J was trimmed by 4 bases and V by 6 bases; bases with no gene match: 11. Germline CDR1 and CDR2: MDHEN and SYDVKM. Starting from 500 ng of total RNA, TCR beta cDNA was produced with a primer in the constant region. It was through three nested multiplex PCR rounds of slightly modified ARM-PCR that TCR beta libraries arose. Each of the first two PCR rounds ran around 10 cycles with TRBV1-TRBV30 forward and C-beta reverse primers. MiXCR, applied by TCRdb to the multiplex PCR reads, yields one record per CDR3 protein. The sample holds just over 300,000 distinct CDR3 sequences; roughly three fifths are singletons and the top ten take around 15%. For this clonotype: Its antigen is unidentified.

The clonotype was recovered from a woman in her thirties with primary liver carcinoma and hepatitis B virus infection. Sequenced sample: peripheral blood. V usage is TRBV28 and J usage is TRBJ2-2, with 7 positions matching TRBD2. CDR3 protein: CASRTMVGGSTGELFF. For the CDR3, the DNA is TGTGCCAGCAGGACCATGGTGGGGGGGAGCACCGGGGAGCTGTTTTTT.